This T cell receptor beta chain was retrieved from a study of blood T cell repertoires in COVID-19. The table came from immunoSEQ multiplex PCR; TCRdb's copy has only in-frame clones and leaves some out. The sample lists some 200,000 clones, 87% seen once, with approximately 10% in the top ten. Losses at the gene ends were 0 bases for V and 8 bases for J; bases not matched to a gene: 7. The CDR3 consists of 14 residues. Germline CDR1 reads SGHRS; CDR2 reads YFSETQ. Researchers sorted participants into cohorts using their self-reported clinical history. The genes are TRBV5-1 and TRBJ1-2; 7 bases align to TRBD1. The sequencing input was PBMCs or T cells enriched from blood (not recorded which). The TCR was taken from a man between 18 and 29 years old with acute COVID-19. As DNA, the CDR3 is TGCGCCAGCAGCTTGGACAGGGGAGCTCTAGGCTACACCTTC. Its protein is CASSLDRGALGYTF.